This T cell receptor beta chain was sequenced during a study of blood T cell repertoires in COVID-19. Study-level background: Symptom resolution, clearance, or two negative PCRs marked the recovered donors of Cohort 3. Researchers got acute and convalescent COVID-19 samples from the United States, Italy and Spain.

The count of this clone is one. Repertoires were generated with immunoSEQ multiplex PCR, while TCRdb's copy carries only in-frame clones and drops some. The repertoire includes about 190,000 clones, around 86% of them detected once, and about 26% sits in the top ten. Germline-derived CDR1 and CDR2 are MNHNS and SASEGT. This CDR3 has 15 residues. V was clipped by 2 bases and J by 7 bases, with 15 bases between them. Individuals drawn from under 30 US areas were about 18 to 89 years old. This receptor was obtained from a woman between 40 and 55 years old in a cohort exposed to, infected with or recovered from COVID-19 (not recorded which). Material: PBMCs or T cells enriched from blood (not recorded which). The chain employs TRBV6-1 and TRBJ1-5, with D maybe TRBD1 (5 bases). CDR3 nucleotide sequence: TGTGCCAGCAGTGAAAGGTGGCGGGGGGACCAGCCCCAGCATTTT. It codes for CASSERWRGDQPQHF.